This T cell receptor (beta chain) stems from a study of T cells after posttransplantation cyclophosphamide. The data were produced by immunoSEQ multiplex PCR, yet TCRdb's version contains in-frame clones alone and is incomplete. Listed for the sample are 24,000 or so clones, none seen a single time. In germline, CDR1 is GTSNPN, CDR2 SVGIG (reference sequence). V lost 0 bases and J 3 bases, leaving 9 bases between the germline ends. The CDR3 has 13 amino acids. This clone was detected many times. Busulfan-fludarabine conditioning, marrow transplant, and cyclophosphamide on days +3 and +4 were administered.

This material consisted of PBMCs, taken after allogeneic stem cell transplant with posttransplant cyclophosphamide. The origin of this receptor is a male patient aged 18-30 years who received an allogeneic stem cell transplant from a related donor, was CMV-positive, and had no GVHD. Some of the T cells may derive from the graft donor. This rearrangement joins TRBV30 to TRBJ2-7, with D possibly TRBD2 on 7 matching bases. CDR3 sequence reads: CAWSVGGLYEQYF. For the CDR3, the DNA is TGTGCCTGGAGTGTGGGGGGGCTCTACGAGCAGTACTTC.